This T cell receptor beta chain derives from a study of CD8+ T cells in alopecia areata. The overall study: For treated patients, severity scores reflected the percentage of scalp area affected.

Documented treatment: oral pan-JAK inhibitor, 5-10 mg twice daily. Isolation of CD4+ and CD8+ T cells from PBMCs was achieved by sorting. V lost 5 bases to trimming and J lost 4 bases, with 7 bases between them. Germline CDR1 reads SEHNR; CDR2 reads FQNEAQ (reference sequence). The CDR3 spans 12 residues. RNA extraction was followed by reverse transcription into cDNA, which acted as the sequencing template. The assay was immunoSEQ multiplex PCR, and TCRdb's table has in-frame clones only and misses some. The sample records 190,000 or so clones, 58% being singletons. This sequence joins TRBV7-9 and TRBJ2-3; D call uncertain. This specimen consisted of CD4+ T cells sorted from blood, obtained at week 24, from a patient treated with tofacitinib. The clonotype was recovered from a human donor with alopecia areata. The CDR3 loop reads CASSPSSDTQYF. The CDR3 DNA sequence: TGTGCCAGCAGCCCCTCATCAGATACGCAGTATTTT.